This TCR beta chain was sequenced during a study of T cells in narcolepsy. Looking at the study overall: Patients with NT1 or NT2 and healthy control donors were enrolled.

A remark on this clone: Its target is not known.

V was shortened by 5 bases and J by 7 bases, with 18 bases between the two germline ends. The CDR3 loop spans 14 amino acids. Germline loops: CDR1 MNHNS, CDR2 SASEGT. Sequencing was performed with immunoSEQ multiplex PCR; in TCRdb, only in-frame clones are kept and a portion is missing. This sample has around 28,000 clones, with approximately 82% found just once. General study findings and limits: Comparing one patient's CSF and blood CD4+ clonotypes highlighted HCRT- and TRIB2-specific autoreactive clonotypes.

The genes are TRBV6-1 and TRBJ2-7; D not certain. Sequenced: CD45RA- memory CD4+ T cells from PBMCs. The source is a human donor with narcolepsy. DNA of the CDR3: TGTGCCAGCAGTCCTTGGGGTGCCTTGGGGGAGCAGTACTTC. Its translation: CASSPWGALGEQYF.